Below, 25 T cell receptor beta chains from the same sample are listed, as sequenced in a study of Graves' ophthalmopathy and Graves' hyperthyroidism. The authors amplified TCR beta CDR3 regions from RNA transcripts. An initial RT-PCR round employing HTBI primers preceded a second-round multiplex PCR. One entry per CDR3 protein, called by TCRdb with MiXCR from the multiplex PCR reads. The sample has almost 750,000 distinct CDR3 sequences, roughly two fifths seen once. Sequencing was performed on peripheral blood. Receptors were obtained from an adult man with Graves' ophthalmopathy.

This clonotype was seen more than once but under ten times. The chain combines TRBV25-1 with TRBJ2-3, with 9 bases matching TRBD2. The CDR3 runs 16 residues. The germline gives CDR1 MGHDK, CDR2 SYGVNS. V trimming: 1 base; J trimming: 5 bases; junction bases outside the gene matches: 7. The CDR3 region has the DNA TGTGCCAGCAGTGAATGGGGCGGGAGGGCCCAAGATACGCAGTATTTT. Protein product: CASSEWGGRAQDTQYF.

V usage is TRBV5-1 and J usage is TRBJ1-1, with D unclear. V was cut by 0 bases and J by 5 bases, with 14 bases left in between. Germline CDR1 reads SGHRS; CDR2 reads YFSETQ. This CDR3 has 15 residues. CDR3 sequence reads: CASSLGLSGPTEAFF. Written as DNA, the CDR3 is TGCGCCAGCAGCTTGGGGCTCTCCGGGCCGACTGAAGCTTTCTTT.

In its sample, this clonotype was seen a few times. A junction end diverges from the germline sequence, so it may reflect a read error. V usage is TRBV7-2 and J usage is TRBJ2-2; 8 nucleotides match TRBD2. The CDR3 totals 14 residues. Germline V gene data show CDR1 as SGHTA and CDR2 as FQGNSA. The CDR3 here is CASSGGGRPGELFF. The CDR3 nucleotides read TGCGCCAGCAGCGGCGGGGGGCGCCCCGGGGAGCTGTTTTTT.

This clonotype was seen a handful of times. The chain links TRBV20-1 to TRBJ1-6; TRBD1 matches 7 bases. The germline CDR1 and CDR2 sequences are DFQATT and SNEGSKA (reference sequence). J was trimmed by 9 bases and V by 0 bases; bases with no gene match: 8. This CDR3 is built from 15 residues. The CDR3 spells CSARDNEQGGSPLHF. As DNA, the CDR3 is TGCAGTGCTAGAGATAACGAGCAGGGGGGTTCACCCCTCCACTTT.

This clonotype occurred a few times. The gene calls are TRBV20-1 and TRBJ1-6; tentative D call: TRBD1 (6 bases). V lost 2 bases and J 10 bases, leaving 18 bases between the germline ends. This CDR3 has 15 amino acids. The V gene's germline CDR1 is DFQATT and CDR2 SNEGSKA (reference sequence). CDR3 in amino acids: CSARQSTSGDSPLHF. CDR3 sequence (DNA): TGCAGTGCTAGACAATCTACGTCAGGGGACTCACCCCTCCACTTT.

The J gene is TRBJ2-5, the V gene TRBV7-9; 12 bases agree with TRBD2. There are 17 residues in the CDR3. With 4 bases clipped from V and 1 base from J, the junction kept 7 bases outside the gene matches. The germline V gene has CDR1 SEHNR and CDR2 FQNEAQ (reference sequence). In DNA form, the CDR3 reads TGTGCCAGCAGCTCGTTGACTAGCGGGAGAATCCAAGAGACCCAGTACTTC. Encoded protein: CASSSLTSGRIQETQYF.

This clonotype was counted at least ten times. V gene TRBV7-3 combines with J gene TRBJ2-2; D may be TRBD1 (5 bases). In germline, CDR1 is SGHTA, CDR2 FQGTGA. CDR3 length equals 13 residues. V was pared by 1 base and J by 8 bases, with 8 bases between. The chain's CDR3 is CASSLIQGGELFF. The CDR3 nucleotides read TGTGCCAGCAGCTTAATTCAGGGTGGGGAGCTGTTTTTT.

This rearrangement joins TRBV20-1 to TRBJ1-6; D possibly corresponds to TRBD1 (5 bases). CDR1 DFQATT and CDR2 SNEGSKA come from the germline V gene (reference sequence). This CDR3 is built from 12 residues. V was clipped by 4 bases and J by 8 bases, with 9 bases between them. The CDR3 loop reads CSAKGRDSPLHF. In DNA, the CDR3 is TGCAGTGCTAAGGGGAGGGATTCACCCCTCCACTTT.

This clonotype was detected a few times. The chain uses TRBV6-5 and TRBJ2-7; D not resolved. Trimming cost V 6 bases and J 2 bases, with 17 bases left between them. This CDR3 comprises 15 residues. CDR1 MNHEY and CDR2 SVGAGI come from the germline V gene. Here the CDR3 reads CASSPLRAVTYEQYF. The CDR3 DNA sequence: TGTGCCAGCAGCCCACTAAGGGCTGTGACCTACGAGCAGTACTTC.

The V and J genes are TRBV12-3 or TRBV12-4 and TRBJ2-2; TRBD1 matches 11 bases. The CDR3 extends over 14 amino acids. V lost 6 bases and J lost 7; bases outside the gene matches: 4. The CDR3 protein is CASRDRGQVGELFF. The CDR3 nucleotides read TGTGCCAGCAGGGACAGGGGGCAAGTCGGGGAGCTGTTTTTT.

This clonotype was seen at least ten times. The rearrangement links TRBV29-1 to TRBJ1-1; D remains ambiguous. With 5 bases removed from V and 6 bases from J, the gap between germline ends came to 22 bases. There are 15 residues in the CDR3. CDR1 and CDR2 from the germline V gene are SQVTM and ANQGSEA. In nucleotides, the CDR3 is TGCAGCGTTTTGACACGTGATTCGGGCGCCGCTGAAGCTTTCTTT. Its translation: CSVLTRDSGAAEAFF.

This chain joins TRBV7-9 and TRBJ1-3; D is undetermined. Per the germline V gene, CDR1 is SEHNR and CDR2 is FQNEAQ (reference sequence). V lost 0 bases and J 6 bases, leaving 6 bases between the germline ends. The CDR3 spans 13 residues. The CDR3, as DNA: TGTGCCAGCAGCTTAGCCGACGAAAACACCATATATTTT. Residues: CASSLADENTIYF.

This chain links TRBV5-5 with TRBJ2-6, with TRBD1 matching over 9 bases. Looked up from germline, CDR1 is SGHKS and CDR2 is YYEKEE (reference sequence). The CDR3 has 17 amino acids. V shed 0 bases, J shed 1 base, and the junction held 2 bases outside the gene matches. The chain's CDR3 is CASSLGQGDSGANVLTF. In DNA, the CDR3 is TGTGCCAGCAGCTTGGGACAGGGGGATTCTGGGGCCAACGTCCTGACTTTC.

Concerning this clonotype itself: It is likely a read error, because the conserved phenylalanine at the end of the CDR3 is missing. This rearrangement joins TRBV5-1 to TRBJ2-7, with 14 bases matching TRBD2. The CDR3 covers 17 residues. CDR1 and CDR2 (germline): SGHRS, YFSETQ. The CDR3 sequence: CASSPGTSGGSRREQYC. The CDR3 DNA is TGTGCCAGCAGCCCTGGGACTAGCGGGGGAAGCCGTCGCGAGCAGTACTGC.

Comments on this clonotype: The junction departs from the called germline gene at one end, perhaps through a read error. Written as DNA, the CDR3 is TGTGCCAGCACCCGAACTCTTAATTCACCCCCCCACTTC. This sequence encodes CASTRTLNSPPHF. The chain employs TRBV2 and TRBJ1-6; D remains ambiguous. The length of the CDR3 is 13 residues. Per germline, CDR1 SNHLY and CDR2 FYNNEI.

This clonotype was counted at least ten times. V and J are TRBV10-3 and TRBJ2-2, with a tentative D call TRBD1 (5 bases). V was trimmed by 10 bases and J by 4 bases, leaving 13 bases between them. The CDR3 totals 13 residues. Looked up from germline, CDR1 is ENHRY and CDR2 is SYGVKD. CDR3: CATSQGFTGELFF. CDR3 in DNA: TGTGCCACATCCCAGGGCTTCACCGGGGAGCTGTTTTTT.

The rearrangement uses TRBV7-9 and TRBJ2-2; D is possibly TRBD1 (8 bases). The CDR3 totals 15 residues. Germline assignment: CDR1 SEHNR and CDR2 FQNEAQ (reference sequence). With 11 bases removed from V and 5 bases from J, the gap between germline ends came to 21 bases. The CDR3 reads CAWNPGQGGTGELFF. The DNA for the CDR3 is TGTGCCTGGAATCCCGGACAGGGAGGGACCGGGGAGCTGTTTTTT. The variable domain in full, with the rest retrieved from reference TRBV7-9 and TRBJ2-2, is DTGVSQNPRHKITKRGQNVTFRCDPISEHNRLYWYRQTLGQGPEFLTYFQNEAQLEKSRLLSDRFSAERPKGSFSTLEIQRTEQGDSAMYLCAWNPGQGGTGELFFGEGSRLTVL.

The chain is built from TRBV7-9 and TRBJ2-7; D possibly corresponds to TRBD2 (6 bases). V was clipped by 5 bases and J by 4 bases, with 21 bases between them. CDR3 size: 16 residues. Looked up from germline, CDR1 is SEHNR and CDR2 is FQNEAQ (reference sequence). The CDR3, as DNA: TGTGCCAGCAGCGCCCCCAACCAGGGCGGGGTATACGAGCAGTACTTC. Translation gives CASSAPNQGGVYEQYF. The full variable domain, with the rest looked up from reference TRBV7-9 and TRBJ2-7, is DTGVSQNPRHKITKRGQNVTFRCDPISEHNRLYWYRQTLGQGPEFLTYFQNEAQLEKSRLLSDRFSAERPKGSFSTLEIQRTEQGDSAMYLCASSAPNQGGVYEQYFGPGTRLTVT.

This clonotype was picked up many times. CDR3 sequence reads: CASRTGLNSGNTIYF. CDR3 coding DNA: TGTGCCAGCAGAACGGGATTGAACTCTGGAAACACCATATATTTT. The chain links TRBV7-9 to TRBJ1-3; D uncertain. CDR3 length equals 15 residues. Germline V gene data show CDR1 as SEHNR and CDR2 as FQNEAQ (reference sequence). V was pared by 6 bases and J by 0 bases, with 12 bases between.

This clonotype was recorded a few times. The chain's CDR3 is CASSQVHGEAFF. For the CDR3, the DNA is TGTGCCAGCAGCCAGGTTCATGGTGAAGCTTTCTTT. The rearrangement links TRBV3-1 to TRBJ1-1; D not certain. Germline CDR1 LGHDT, CDR2 YNNKEL (reference sequence). The CDR3 spans 12 residues. Trimming cost V 3 bases and J 7 bases, with 9 bases left between them.

The chain links TRBV12-3 or TRBV12-4 to TRBJ1-5, with D perhaps TRBD1 (5 bases). V lost 2 bases and J 8 bases, leaving 13 bases between the germline ends. The length of the CDR3 is 14 residues. This CDR3 is CASSLRPGEEPQHF. CDR3 DNA: TGTGCCAGCAGTTTAAGACCGGGGGAGGAGCCCCAGCATTTT.

The chain recombines TRBV20-1 with TRBJ2-3; TRBD2 matches at 15 bases. Per germline, CDR1 DFQATT and CDR2 SNEGSKA (reference sequence). This CDR3 has 17 residues. With 6 bases clipped from V and 2 bases from J, the junction kept 9 bases outside the gene matches. The CDR3 loop is CSAEPGLAGGHTDTQYF. The CDR3 DNA reads TGCAGTGCCGAGCCGGGACTAGCGGGGGGTCACACAGATACGCAGTATTTT.

The chain has TRBV9 and TRBJ2-7, with a possible D match to TRBD2 (7 bases). CDR1 and CDR2 (germline): SGDLS, YYNGEE. V lost 3 bases and J lost 2, with 15 bases in between. The CDR3 spans 15 residues. The CDR3 region is CASSGTAGIAYEQYF. DNA for the CDR3: TGTGCCAGCAGCGGGACAGCGGGGATCGCCTACGAGCAGTACTTC.

This clonotype was observed many times. The chain links TRBV19 to TRBJ2-7; TRBD1 might be the D (7 bases). The CDR3 covers 11 residues. In germline, CDR1 is LNHDA, CDR2 SQIVND (reference sequence). V shed 8 bases and J shed 6 bases, with 11 bases lying between them. CDR3 residues: CASGGGGEQYF. The CDR3 DNA sequence: TGTGCCAGTGGAGGGGGCGGCGAGCAGTACTTC.

The V gene is TRBV19, the J gene TRBJ2-7, with TRBD2 as a possible D gene (6 bases). Germline loops: CDR1 LNHDA, CDR2 SQIVND (reference sequence). The CDR3 contains 14 residues. Trimming removed 9 bases from V and 2 bases from J, with 17 bases in between. CDR3 amino acids: CASSQGGSTYEQYF. In nucleotides, the CDR3 is TGTGCCAGCAGCCAAGGAGGGTCAACCTACGAGCAGTACTTC.